These 2 T cell receptor beta chains share one sample of origin, sequenced in a study of long-term antiretroviral therapy in people with HIV (dated by TCRdb to 2021 to 2024). The immunoSEQ hsTCRB v3.0 assay was used at survey level resolution to sequence the TRB variable region. TCRdb's version of the immuneACCESS table is confined to in-frame rearrangements and falls short of the full clone set. An unresolved V gene accounts for under half of the shortfall where checked; the remainder is of unknown origin. A total of around 29,000 clones appear in this sample, about 85% of them only once. The ten most abundant clones make up about an eighth of the sample. The specimen comprised unsorted PBMCs, sampled 1.1 years after starting antiretroviral therapy. The source is a man between 18 and 29 years old with HIV.

This clone was counted a single time. The chain has TRBV19 and TRBJ2-5; possible D gene TRBD1, 5 bases. CDR1 and CDR2 (germline): LNHDA, SQIVND (reference sequence). Trimming took off 2 bases at V and 7 bases at J, with 11 bases between the two ends. This CDR3 is 13 amino acids long. DNA of the CDR3: TGTGCCAGTAGTATACAGGGTTGGGGGACCCAGTACTTC. It encodes CASSIQGWGTQYF.

The chain carries TRBV27 and TRBJ2-7; D tentatively reads TRBD1 or TRBD2 (5 bases each). Looked up from germline, CDR1 is MNHEY and CDR2 is SMNVEV (reference sequence). V gave up 5 bases and J gave up 6 bases, with 20 bases separating them. The CDR3 extends over 15 amino acids. The CDR3 region has the DNA TGTGCCAGCAGTCCCCCCGGTCTAGCAAGGGGCGAGCAGTACTTC. Its translation: CASSPPGLARGEQYF.